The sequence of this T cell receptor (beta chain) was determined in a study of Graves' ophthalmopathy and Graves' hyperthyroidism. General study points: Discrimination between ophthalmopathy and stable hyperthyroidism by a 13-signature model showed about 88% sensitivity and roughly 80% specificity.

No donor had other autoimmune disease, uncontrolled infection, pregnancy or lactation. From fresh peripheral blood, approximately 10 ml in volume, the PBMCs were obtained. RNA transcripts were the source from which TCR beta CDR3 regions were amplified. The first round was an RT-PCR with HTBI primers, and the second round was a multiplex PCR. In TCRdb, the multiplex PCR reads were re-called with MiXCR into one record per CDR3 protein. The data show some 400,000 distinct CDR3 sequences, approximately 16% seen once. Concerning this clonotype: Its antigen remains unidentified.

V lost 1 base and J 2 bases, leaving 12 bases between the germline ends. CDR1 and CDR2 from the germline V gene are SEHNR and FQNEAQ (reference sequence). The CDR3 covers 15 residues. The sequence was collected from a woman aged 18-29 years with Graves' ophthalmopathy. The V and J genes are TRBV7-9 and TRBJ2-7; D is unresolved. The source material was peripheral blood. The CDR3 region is CASSLVAEYAYEQYF. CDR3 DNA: TGTGCCAGCAGCTTAGTGGCGGAGTACGCCTACGAGCAGTACTTC. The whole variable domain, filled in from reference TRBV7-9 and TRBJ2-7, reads DTGVSQNPRHKITKRGQNVTFRCDPISEHNRLYWYRQTLGQGPEFLTYFQNEAQLEKSRLLSDRFSAERPKGSFSTLEIQRTEQGDSAMYLCASSLVAEYAYEQYFGPGTRLTVT.